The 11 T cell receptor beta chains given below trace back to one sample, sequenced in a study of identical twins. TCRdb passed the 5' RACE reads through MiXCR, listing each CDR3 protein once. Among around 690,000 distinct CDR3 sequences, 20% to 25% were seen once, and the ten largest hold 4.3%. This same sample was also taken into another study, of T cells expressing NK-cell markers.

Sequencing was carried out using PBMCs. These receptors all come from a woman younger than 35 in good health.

CDR3 amino acids: CASGGVDGYTF. The DNA of the CDR3 is TGTGCCAGCGGTGGAGTGGACGGCTACACCTTC. The chain carries TRBV27 and TRBJ1-2; D unclear. V dropped 8 bases and J dropped 8 bases, with 12 bases sitting between them. The CDR3 extends over 11 amino acids. Germline values: CDR1 MNHEY, CDR2 SMNVEV (reference sequence).

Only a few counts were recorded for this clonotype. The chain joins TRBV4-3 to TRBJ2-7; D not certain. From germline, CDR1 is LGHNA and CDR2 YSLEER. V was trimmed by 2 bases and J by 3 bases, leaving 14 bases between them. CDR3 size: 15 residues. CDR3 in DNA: TGCGCCAGCAGCCAAAAGACAACTGGCAACTACGAGCAGTACTTC. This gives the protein CASSQKTTGNYEQYF.

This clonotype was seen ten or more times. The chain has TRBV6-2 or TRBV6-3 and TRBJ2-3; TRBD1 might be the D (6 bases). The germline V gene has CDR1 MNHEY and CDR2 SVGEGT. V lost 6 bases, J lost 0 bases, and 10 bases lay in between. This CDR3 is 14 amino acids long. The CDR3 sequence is CASSNGQSTDTQYF. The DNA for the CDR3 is TGTGCCAGCAGCAACGGACAGAGCACAGATACGCAGTATTTT.

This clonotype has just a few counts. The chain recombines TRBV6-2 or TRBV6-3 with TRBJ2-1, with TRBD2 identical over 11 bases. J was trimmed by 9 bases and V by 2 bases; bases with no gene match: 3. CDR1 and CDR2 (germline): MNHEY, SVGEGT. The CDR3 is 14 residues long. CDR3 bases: TGTGCCAGCAGTTACAGTCTAGCGGGAGGTGAGCAGTTCTTC. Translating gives CASSYSLAGGEQFF.

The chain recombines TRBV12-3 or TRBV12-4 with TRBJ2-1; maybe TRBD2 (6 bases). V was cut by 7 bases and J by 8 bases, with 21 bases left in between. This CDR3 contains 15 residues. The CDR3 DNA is TGTGCCAGCAACCGCGGGGCGGACCTAGTCCATGAGCAGTTCTTC. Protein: CASNRGADLVHEQFF.

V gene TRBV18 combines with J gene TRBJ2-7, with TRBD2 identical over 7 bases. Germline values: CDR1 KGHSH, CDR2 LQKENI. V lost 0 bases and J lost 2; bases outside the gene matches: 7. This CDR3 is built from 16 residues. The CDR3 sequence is CASSPPTASGTYEQYF. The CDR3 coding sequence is TGTGCCAGCTCACCACCGACGGCTAGCGGTACCTACGAGCAGTACTTC.

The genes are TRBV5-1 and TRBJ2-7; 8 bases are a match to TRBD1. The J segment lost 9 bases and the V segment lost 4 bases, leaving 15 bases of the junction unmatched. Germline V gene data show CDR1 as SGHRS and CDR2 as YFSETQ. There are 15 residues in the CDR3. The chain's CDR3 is CASSEPGQAADRQYF. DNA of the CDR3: TGCGCCAGCAGCGAACCGGGACAGGCCGCCGATAGGCAGTACTTC.

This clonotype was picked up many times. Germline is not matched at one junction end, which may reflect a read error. This CDR3 reads CASSGYEQYF. The CDR3 DNA is TGCGCCAGCAGTGGATACGAGCAGTACTTC. The chain combines TRBV12-3 or TRBV12-4 with TRBJ2-7; D not certain. The CDR3 spans 10 residues.

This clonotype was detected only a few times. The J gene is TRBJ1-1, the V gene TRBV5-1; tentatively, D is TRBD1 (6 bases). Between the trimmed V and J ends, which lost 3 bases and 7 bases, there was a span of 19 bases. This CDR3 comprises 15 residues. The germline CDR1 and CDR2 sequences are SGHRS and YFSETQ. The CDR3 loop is CASSSRIQGHSEAFF. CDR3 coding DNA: TGCGCCAGCAGCTCACGGATACAGGGACACAGTGAAGCTTTCTTT.

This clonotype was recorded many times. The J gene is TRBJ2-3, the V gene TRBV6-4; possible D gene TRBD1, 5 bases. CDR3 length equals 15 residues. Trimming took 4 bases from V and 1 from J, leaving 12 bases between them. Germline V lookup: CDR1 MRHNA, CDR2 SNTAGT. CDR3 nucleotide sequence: TGTGCCAGCAGTGGGGGCGTAGGGGGCACAGATACGCAGTATTTT. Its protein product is CASSGGVGGTDTQYF.

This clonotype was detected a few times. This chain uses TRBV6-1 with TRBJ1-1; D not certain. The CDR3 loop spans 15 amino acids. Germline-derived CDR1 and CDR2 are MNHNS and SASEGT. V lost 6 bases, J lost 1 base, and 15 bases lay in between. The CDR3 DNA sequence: TGTGCCAGCAGCGAACCAGGACGGGGGAACACTGAAGCTTTCTTT. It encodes CASSEPGRGNTEAFF.